The 14 T cell receptor beta chains given below trace back to one sample, sequenced in a study of yellow fever vaccine responses in identical twins (dated by TCRdb to the late 2010s). Libraries came from RT-PCR. The instrument given in TCRdb is Illumina HiSeq 2500. TCRdb's own reprocessing of the public reads used fastp at Q25 and MiXCR and kept productive beta chains. Identical CDR3 protein sequences are pooled into one entry, listed with their most common genes and DNA. This sample lists approximately 4,000 distinct CDR3 sequences; about four fifths were detected once. Together, the top ten hold over 2.5% of the sample. The material sequenced was T cells from blood (PBMCs), unsorted or a sorted subset (not recorded which), taken before or after yellow fever vaccination (not recorded which). The receptors come from a woman under 30 who received the yellow fever vaccine. Donor details come from another sample of the same person, matched by shared clones.

The CDR3 DNA reads as TGTGCCAGCAGCTTAGACAGGATCACCTACGAGCAGTACTTC. Residues: CASSLDRITYEQYF. The genes are TRBV11-2 and TRBJ2-7; D remains ambiguous. From germline, CDR1 is SGHAT and CDR2 FQNNGV. The CDR3 spans 14 residues. Trimming cost V 0 bases and J 2 bases, with 8 bases left between them.

V gene TRBV10-3 combines with J gene TRBJ2-1; D may be TRBD1 (6 bases). The CDR3 runs to 14 residues. The V end was cut by 2 bases, the J end by 1 base, with 6 bases between. The V gene's germline CDR1 is ENHRY and CDR2 SYGVKD. In nucleotides, the CDR3 is TGTGCCATCAGTGAGGGACAGTCCTACAATGAGCAGTTCTTC. Protein: CAISEGQSYNEQFF.

This clonotype was picked up one time. The chain employs TRBV2 and TRBJ2-7; a possible D gene is TRBD1 (6 bases). V was trimmed by 2 bases and J by 3 bases, leaving 14 bases between them. Germline CDR1 and CDR2: SNHLY and FYNNEI. The CDR3 loop spans 15 amino acids. The CDR3, as DNA: TGTGCCAGCAGTGAACCCGGGACACAATACTACGAGCAGTACTTC. As protein: CASSEPGTQYYEQYF.

The V gene is TRBV4-3, the J gene TRBJ2-4; perhaps TRBD1 as D (6 bases). CDR3 length: 16 amino acids. V was trimmed by 4 bases and J by 7 bases, leaving 20 bases between them. In germline, CDR1 is LGHNA, CDR2 YSLEER. CDR3 in DNA: TGCGCCAGCAGCCCCACCCCACAGGGCAACGGGAACATTCAGTACTTC. Amino acid sequence: CASSPTPQGNGNIQYF.

The chain couples TRBV29-1 to TRBJ2-3, with 13 bases fitting TRBD2. The CDR3 has 16 amino acids. Germline V gene sequence: CDR1 SQVTM, CDR2 ANQGSEA. The trim removed 4 bases at V and 3 bases at J, leaving 7 bases unmatched. The CDR3 coding sequence is TGCAGCGTTGCCGGGACTAGCGGGATAGGGACAGATACGCAGTATTTT. This translates into CSVAGTSGIGTDTQYF.

The DNA of the CDR3 is TGTGCCAGCAGCTTATTTACGGCAGATACGCAGTATTTT. Protein product: CASSLFTADTQYF. The V gene is TRBV11-3, the J gene TRBJ2-3; D is undetermined. Germline V lookup: CDR1 SGHNT, CDR2 YENEEA. CDR3 length: 13 residues. Deletions cut 2 bases from V and 4 bases from J, with 7 bases between.

This chain uses TRBV6-2 or TRBV6-3 with TRBJ2-2; D is unresolved. V lost 3 bases, J lost 7 bases, and 12 bases lay in between. Germline values: CDR1 MNHEY, CDR2 SVGEGT. This CDR3 contains 14 residues. CDR3 nucleotide sequence: TGTGCCAGCAGTTATGCCAGACTCGGCGGGGAGCTGTTTTTT. Residues: CASSYARLGGELFF.

V is TRBV6-9 and J is TRBJ2-2; D might be TRBD2 (6 bases). The CDR3 is 17 amino acids. Germline lookup yields CDR1 MNHGY and CDR2 SVAAGI. V lost 0 bases and J lost 1, with 12 bases in between. The CDR3 is CASSYSAGTLNTGELFF. CDR3 DNA sequence: TGTGCCAGCAGTTATTCAGCCGGGACTCTGAACACCGGGGAGCTGTTTTTT.

This chain connects TRBV30 to TRBJ2-1; the D call may be TRBD1 or TRBD2 (5 bases each). Trimming removed 3 bases at V and 8 bases at J, with 17 bases between. Per the germline V gene, CDR1 is GTSNPN and CDR2 is SVGIG (reference sequence). CDR3 length equals 14 residues. The CDR3 is CAWSSRGTTDEQFF. CDR3 nucleotides: TGTGCCTGGAGCTCCCGGGGCACAACAGATGAGCAGTTCTTC.

The chain has TRBV29-1 and TRBJ2-2, with TRBD1 identical over 7 bases. CDR1 and CDR2 (germline): SQVTM, ANQGSEA. This CDR3 region has 15 residues. The J segment lost 3 bases and the V segment lost 1 base, leaving 5 bases of the junction unmatched. As DNA, the CDR3 is TGCAGCGTTGAAGTAAGGGGGCGGGACACCGGGGAGCTGTTTTTT. Translated: CSVEVRGRDTGELFF.

This clonotype showed up just once. CDR3 coding DNA: TGTGCCAGCATCGCCCGAGGCCATTCGGGAGGCTACACCTTC. It specifies CASIARGHSGGYTF. This sequence joins TRBV12-3 or TRBV12-4 and TRBJ1-2, with D unclear. The CDR3 consists of 14 residues. V lost 7 bases, J lost 8 bases, and 20 bases lay in between.

V gene TRBV20-1 combines with J gene TRBJ1-2, with a possible D match to TRBD1 (5 bases). V was pared by 3 bases and J by 1 base, with 12 bases between. The length of the CDR3 is 14 residues. Germline values: CDR1 DFQATT, CDR2 SNEGSKA (reference sequence). The CDR3 loop reads CSASKDSLNYGYTF. CDR3 DNA: TGCAGTGCTAGCAAAGACAGTCTTAACTATGGCTACACCTTC.

The gene calls are TRBV2 and TRBJ2-1; unclear D gene. The CDR3 is 16 amino acids. The germline gives CDR1 SNHLY, CDR2 FYNNEI. Trimming took off 4 bases at V and 0 bases at J, with 13 bases between the two ends. CDR3: CASSGIDASSYNEQFF. In nucleotides, the CDR3 is TGTGCCAGCAGTGGGATCGACGCGAGCTCCTACAATGAGCAGTTCTTC.

CDR3 sequence: CASSPSWEQYF. The CDR3 nucleotides read TGTGCCAGCAGTCCCTCGTGGGAGCAGTACTTC. The V call is TRBV28, the J call TRBJ2-7; D is undetermined. The germline V and J ends were trimmed by 5 bases and 7 bases, with 9 bases remaining between them. The CDR3 is made up of 11 amino acids. The germline V gene has CDR1 MDHEN and CDR2 SYDVKM.